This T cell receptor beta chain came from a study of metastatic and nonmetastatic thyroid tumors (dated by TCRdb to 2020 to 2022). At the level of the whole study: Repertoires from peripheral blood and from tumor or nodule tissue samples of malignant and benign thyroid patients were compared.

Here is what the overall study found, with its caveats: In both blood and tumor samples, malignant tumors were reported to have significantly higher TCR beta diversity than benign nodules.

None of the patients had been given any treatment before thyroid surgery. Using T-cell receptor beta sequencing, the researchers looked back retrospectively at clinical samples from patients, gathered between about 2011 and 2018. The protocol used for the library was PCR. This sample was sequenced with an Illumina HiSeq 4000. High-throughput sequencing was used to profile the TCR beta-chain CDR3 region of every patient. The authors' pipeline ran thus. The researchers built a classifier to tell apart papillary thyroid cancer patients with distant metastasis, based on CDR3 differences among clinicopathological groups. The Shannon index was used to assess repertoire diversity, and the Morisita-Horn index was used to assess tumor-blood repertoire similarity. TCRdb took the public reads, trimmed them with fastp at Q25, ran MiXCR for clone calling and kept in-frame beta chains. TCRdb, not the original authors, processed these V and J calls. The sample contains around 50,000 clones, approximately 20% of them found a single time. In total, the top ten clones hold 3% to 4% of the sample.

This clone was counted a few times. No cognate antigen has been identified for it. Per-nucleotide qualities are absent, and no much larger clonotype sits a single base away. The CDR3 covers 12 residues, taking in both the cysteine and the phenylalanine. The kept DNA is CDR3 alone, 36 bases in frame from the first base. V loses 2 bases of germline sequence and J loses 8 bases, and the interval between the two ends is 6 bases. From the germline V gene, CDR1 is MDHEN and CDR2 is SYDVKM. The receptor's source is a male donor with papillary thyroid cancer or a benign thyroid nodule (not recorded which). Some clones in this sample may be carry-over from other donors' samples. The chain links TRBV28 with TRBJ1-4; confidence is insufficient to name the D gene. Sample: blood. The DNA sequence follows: TGTGCCAGCAGTTTAAGGCACGAAAAACTGTTTTTT. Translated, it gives CASSLRHEKLFF.